Listed below are T cell receptor beta chains from one sample, sequenced in a study of T cell responses to AZD1222 COVID-19 vaccine. Generated by immunoSEQ multiplex PCR, the TCRdb table keeps only in-frame clones and is missing some. The sample contains 100,000 to 120,000 clones, 82% of which appear only once. Specimen: peripheral blood, collected on day 0 of AZD1222 vaccination. The origin of the receptors is an adult in good health. The CDR3 runs from the conserved cysteine through the conserved F or W. D genes are given only for firm matches. Only some rows state a clone size, as once, few, many or a class for expanded clones.

abundance,v_gene,j_gene,d_gene,CDR3nt,CDR3aa
.,TRBV6-4,TRBJ2-3,.,TGTGCCAGCAGTGAACATGGAGACCCAAAATATACGCAGTATTTT,CASSEHGDPKYTQYF
few,TRBV6-2/TRBV6-3,TRBJ1-2,.,TGTGCCAGCAGTCCCCCGGGGGTTCATGGCTACACCTTC,CASSPPGVHGYTF
.,TRBV25-1,TRBJ2-1,.,TGTGCCAGCAGTTTTATCCGGGGGAATGAGCAGTTCTTC,CASSFIRGNEQFF
.,TRBV6-2/TRBV6-3,TRBJ2-7,TRBD1,TGTGCCAGCAGCTATAGGACAGGGGGCGGGTACGAGCAGTACTTC,CASSYRTGGGYEQYF
once,TRBV27,TRBJ2-1,.,TGTGCCAGCAGTTCTGGGGGGCCATTTAACAATGAGCAGTTCTTC,CASSSGGPFNNEQFF
once,TRBV12-5,TRBJ1-4,.,TGTGCTAGTGGGAGGGGACGTGTGCAAGGGGCTAATGAAAAACTGTTTTTT,CASGRGRVQGANEKLFF
.,TRBV19,TRBJ2-5,TRBD2,TGTGCCAGTAGTATTGGACTAGCGGGGGGGCCGGTAGAGACCCAGTACTTC,CASSIGLAGGPVETQYF
once,TRBV19,TRBJ1-2,TRBD1,TGTGCCAGTAGTACAATACAGGGGGCAGAAGGCTACACCTTC,CASSTIQGAEGYTF
.,TRBV5-1,TRBJ2-2,TRBD1,TGCGCCAGCAGCGCACCAGGGGGCCACGGGGAGCTGTTTTTT,CASSAPGGHGELFF
.,TRBV5-1,TRBJ2-7,.,TGCGCCAGCAGCGGCGCAGGGACCTACTCCTACGAGCAGTACTTC,CASSGAGTYSYEQYF
.,TRBV7-6,TRBJ1-1,TRBD1,TGTGCCAGCAGCGCTAGAATATACCGGGACAGGGTCAATGACGACACTGAAGCTTTCTTT,CASSARIYRDRVNDDTEAFF
.,TRBV5-1,TRBJ1-5,.,TGCGCCAGCAGCGTGGACGGAACAAGCAATCAGCCCCAGCATTTT,CASSVDGTSNQPQHF
few,TRBV13,TRBJ1-3,.,TGTGCCAGCAGCTTACGGGCTTGGGGGTTAAACTCTGGAAACACCATATATTTT,CASSLRAWGLNSGNTIYF
few,TRBV5-8,TRBJ1-2,.,TGTGCCAGCAGCTTGCTCCGGACCCCCTATGGCTACACCTTC,CASSLLRTPYGYTF
.,TRBV2,TRBJ1-2,.,TGTGCCAGCAGTGTTCGAGCTAACTATGGCTACACCTTC,CASSVRANYGYTF
.,TRBV12-5,TRBJ1-2,.,TGTGCTAGTGGTGGAGGACGGGTGAACTATGGCTACACCTTC,CASGGGRVNYGYTF
.,TRBV5-1,TRBJ1-2,.,TGCGCCAGCAGCCCAGATCGGGGGTTGTATGGCTACACCTTC,CASSPDRGLYGYTF